This TCR beta chain is drawn from a study of blood T cell repertoires in COVID-19. Sequencing used immunoSEQ multiplex PCR; TCRdb keeps in-frame clones, though not all of them. Here the sample spans about 410,000 clones, under 90% being singletons. Per the germline V gene, CDR1 is SGHDN and CDR2 is FVKESK. The V gene lost 0 bases and the J gene lost 6 bases, with 12 bases spanning the gap. The CDR3 has 14 residues. The sequenced sample was PBMCs or T cells enriched from blood (not recorded which). The J gene is TRBJ2-7, the V gene TRBV14, with TRBD1 as a possible D gene (6 bases). The sequence came from a woman aged 25 to 39 who had recovered from COVID-19. CDR3 region: CASSQETTGREQYF. The CDR3 bases are TGTGCCAGCAGCCAAGAAACGACAGGTCGCGAGCAGTACTTC. Full variable domain (missing parts from reference TRBV14 and TRBJ2-7): EAGVTQFPSHSVIEKGQTVTLRCDPISGHDNLYWYRRVMGKEIKFLLHFVKESKQDESGMPNNRFLAERTGGTYSTLKVQPAELEDSGVYFCASSQETTGREQYFGPGTRLTVT.